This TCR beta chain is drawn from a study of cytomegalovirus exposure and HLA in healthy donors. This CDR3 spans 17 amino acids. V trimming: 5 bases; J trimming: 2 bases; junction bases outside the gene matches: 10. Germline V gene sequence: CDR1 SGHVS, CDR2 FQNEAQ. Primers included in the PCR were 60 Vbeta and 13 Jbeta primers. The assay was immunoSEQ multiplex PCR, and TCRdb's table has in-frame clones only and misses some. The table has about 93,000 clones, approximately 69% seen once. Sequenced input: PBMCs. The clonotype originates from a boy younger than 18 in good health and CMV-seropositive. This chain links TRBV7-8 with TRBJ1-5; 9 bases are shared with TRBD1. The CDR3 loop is CASSQTGGGMGNQPQHF. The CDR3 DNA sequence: TGTGCCAGCAGCCAAACAGGGGGCGGAATGGGCAATCAGCCCCAGCATTTT. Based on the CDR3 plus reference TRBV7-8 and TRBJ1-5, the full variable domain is GAGVSQSPRYKVAKRGQDVALRCDPISGHVSLFWYQQALGQGPEFLTYFQNEAQLDKSGLPSDRFFAERPEGSVSTLKIQRTQQEDSAVYLCASSQTGGGMGNQPQHFGDGTRLSIL.